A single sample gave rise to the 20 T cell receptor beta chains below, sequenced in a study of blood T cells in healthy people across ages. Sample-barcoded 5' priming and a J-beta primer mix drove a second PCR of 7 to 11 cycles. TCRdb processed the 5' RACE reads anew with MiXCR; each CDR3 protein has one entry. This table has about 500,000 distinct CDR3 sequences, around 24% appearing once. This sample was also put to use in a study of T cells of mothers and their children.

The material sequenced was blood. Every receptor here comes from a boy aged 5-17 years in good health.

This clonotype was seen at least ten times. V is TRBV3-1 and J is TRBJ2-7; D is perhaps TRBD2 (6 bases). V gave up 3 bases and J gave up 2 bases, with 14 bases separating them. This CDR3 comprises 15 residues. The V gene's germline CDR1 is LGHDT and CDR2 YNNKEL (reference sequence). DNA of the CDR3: TGTGCCAGCAGCCAGGCCGGGACTCGAACCTACGAGCAGTACTTC. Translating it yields CASSQAGTRTYEQYF.

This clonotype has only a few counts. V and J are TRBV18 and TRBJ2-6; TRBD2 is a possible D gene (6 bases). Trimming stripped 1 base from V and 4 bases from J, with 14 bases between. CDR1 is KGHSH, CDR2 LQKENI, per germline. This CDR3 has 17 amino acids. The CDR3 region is CASSPRREGFGANVLTF. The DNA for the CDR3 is TGTGCCAGCTCACCACGGAGGGAAGGGTTCGGGGCCAACGTCCTGACTTTC.

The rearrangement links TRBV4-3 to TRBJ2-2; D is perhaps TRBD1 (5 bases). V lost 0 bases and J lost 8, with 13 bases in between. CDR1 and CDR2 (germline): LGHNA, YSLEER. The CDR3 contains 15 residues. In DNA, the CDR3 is TGCGCCAGCAGCCAAGACGCCTCGTACAGGGGGGAGCTGTTTTTT. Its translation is CASSQDASYRGELFF.

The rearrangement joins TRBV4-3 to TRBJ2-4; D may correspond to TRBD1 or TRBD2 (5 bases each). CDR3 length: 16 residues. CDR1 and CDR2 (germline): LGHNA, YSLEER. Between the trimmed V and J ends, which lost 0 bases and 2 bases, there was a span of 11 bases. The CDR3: CASSQDFGGTKNIQYF. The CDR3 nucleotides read TGCGCCAGCAGCCAAGATTTTGGGGGAACCAAAAACATTCAGTACTTC.

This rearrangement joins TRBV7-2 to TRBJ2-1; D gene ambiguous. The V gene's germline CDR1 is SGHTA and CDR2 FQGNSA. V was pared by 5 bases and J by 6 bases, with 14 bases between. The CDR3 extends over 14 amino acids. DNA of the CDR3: TGTGCCAGCAGCCCAGAGTCGGGTAGCAATGAGCAGTTCTTC. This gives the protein CASSPESGSNEQFF.

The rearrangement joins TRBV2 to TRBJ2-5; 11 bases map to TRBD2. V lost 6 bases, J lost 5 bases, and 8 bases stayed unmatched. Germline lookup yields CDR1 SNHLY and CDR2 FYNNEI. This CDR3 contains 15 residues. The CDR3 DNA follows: TGTGCCAGCAGCCCTCAGGCTAGCGGGGGGGAGACCCAGTACTTC. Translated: CASSPQASGGETQYF.

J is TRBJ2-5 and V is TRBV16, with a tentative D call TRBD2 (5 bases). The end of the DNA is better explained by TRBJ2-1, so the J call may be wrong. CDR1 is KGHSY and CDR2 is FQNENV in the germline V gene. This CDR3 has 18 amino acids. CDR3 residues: CASSPTWWAGKKVNEQFF. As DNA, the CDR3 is TGTGCCAGCAGCCCGACCTGGTGGGCGGGCAAAAAGGTCAATGAGCAGTTCTTC.

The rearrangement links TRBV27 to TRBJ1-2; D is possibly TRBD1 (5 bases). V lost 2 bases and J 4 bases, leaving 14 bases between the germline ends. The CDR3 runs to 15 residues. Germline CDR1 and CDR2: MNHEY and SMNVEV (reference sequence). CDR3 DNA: TGTGCCAGCAGTTTAATCGGGGGGGGGACCTATGGCTACACCTTC. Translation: CASSLIGGGTYGYTF.

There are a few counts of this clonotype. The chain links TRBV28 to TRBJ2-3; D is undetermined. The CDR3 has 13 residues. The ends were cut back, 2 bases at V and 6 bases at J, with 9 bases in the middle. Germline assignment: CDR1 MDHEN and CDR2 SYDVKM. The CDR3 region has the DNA TGTGCCAGCAGTTTAGGGGTCATGGATACGCAGTATTTT. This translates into CASSLGVMDTQYF.

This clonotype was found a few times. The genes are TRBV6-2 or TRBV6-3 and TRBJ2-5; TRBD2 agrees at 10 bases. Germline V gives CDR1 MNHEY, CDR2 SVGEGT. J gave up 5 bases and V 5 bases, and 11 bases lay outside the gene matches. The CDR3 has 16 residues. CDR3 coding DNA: TGTGCCAGCAGTGCGGGACTAGCGACGACCTCGGAGACCCAGTACTTC. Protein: CASSAGLATTSETQYF.

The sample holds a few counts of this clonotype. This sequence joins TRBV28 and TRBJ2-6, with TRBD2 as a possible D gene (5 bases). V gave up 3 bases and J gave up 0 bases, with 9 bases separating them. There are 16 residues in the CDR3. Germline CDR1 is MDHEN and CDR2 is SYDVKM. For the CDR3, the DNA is TGTGCCAGCAGTTTCGGAGGTACCTCTGGGGCCAACGTCCTGACTTTC. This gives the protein CASSFGGTSGANVLTF.

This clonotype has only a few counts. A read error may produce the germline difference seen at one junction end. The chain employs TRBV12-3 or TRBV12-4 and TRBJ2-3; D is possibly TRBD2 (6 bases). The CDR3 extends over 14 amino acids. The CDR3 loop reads CARSSGGGWDTQYF. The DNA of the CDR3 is TGTGCCCGCAGTTCTGGGGGAGGCTGGGATACGCAGTATTTT.

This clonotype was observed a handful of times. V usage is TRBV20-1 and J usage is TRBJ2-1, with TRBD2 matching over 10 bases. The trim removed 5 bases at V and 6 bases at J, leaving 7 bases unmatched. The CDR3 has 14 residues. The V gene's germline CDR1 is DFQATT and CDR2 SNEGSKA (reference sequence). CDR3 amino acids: CSAQSGRAINEQFF. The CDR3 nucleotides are TGCAGTGCTCAAAGCGGGAGGGCCATCAATGAGCAGTTCTTC.

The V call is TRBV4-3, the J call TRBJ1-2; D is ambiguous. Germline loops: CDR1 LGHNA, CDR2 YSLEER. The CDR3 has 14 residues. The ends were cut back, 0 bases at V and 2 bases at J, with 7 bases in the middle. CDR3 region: CASSQDNGNYGYTF. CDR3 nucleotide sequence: TGCGCCAGCAGCCAAGATAATGGCAACTATGGCTACACCTTC.

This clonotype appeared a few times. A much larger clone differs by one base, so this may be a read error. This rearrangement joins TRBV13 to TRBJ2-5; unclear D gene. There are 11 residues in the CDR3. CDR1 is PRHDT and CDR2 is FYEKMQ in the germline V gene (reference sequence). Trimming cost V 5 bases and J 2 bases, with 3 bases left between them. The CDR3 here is CASSMQETQYF. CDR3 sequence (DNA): TGTGCCAGCAGCATGCAAGAGACCCAGTACTTC.

The DNA of the CDR3 is TGTGCCAGCAGTGAAACGTCTCCCACTGGGGCCAACGTCCTGACTTTC. It is translated as CASSETSPTGANVLTF. V is TRBV6-4 and J is TRBJ2-6; unclear D gene. The germline CDR1 and CDR2 sequences are MRHNA and SNTAGT. V was shortened by 3 bases and J by 2 bases, with 11 bases between the two germline ends. The CDR3 totals 16 residues.

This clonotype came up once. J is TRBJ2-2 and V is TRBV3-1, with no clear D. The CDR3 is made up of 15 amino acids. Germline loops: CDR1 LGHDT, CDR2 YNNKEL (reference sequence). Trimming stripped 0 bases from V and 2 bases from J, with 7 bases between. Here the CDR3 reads CASSQDGINTGELFF. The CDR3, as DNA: TGTGCCAGCAGCCAAGATGGGATAAACACCGGGGAGCTGTTTTTT.

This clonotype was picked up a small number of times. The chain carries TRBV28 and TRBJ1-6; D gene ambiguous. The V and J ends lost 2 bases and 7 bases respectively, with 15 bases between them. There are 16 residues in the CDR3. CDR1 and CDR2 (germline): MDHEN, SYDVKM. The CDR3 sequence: CASSLTSPGSNSPLHF. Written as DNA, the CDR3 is TGTGCCAGCAGTTTAACCTCGCCAGGATCGAATTCACCCCTCCACTTT.

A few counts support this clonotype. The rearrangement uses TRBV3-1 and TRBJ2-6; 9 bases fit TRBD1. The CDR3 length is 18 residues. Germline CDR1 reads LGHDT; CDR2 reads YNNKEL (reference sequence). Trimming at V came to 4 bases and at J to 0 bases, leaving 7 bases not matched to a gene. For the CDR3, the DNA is TGTGCCAGCAGCCCTACAGGGGGCGTTTCCTCTGGGGCCAACGTCCTGACTTTC. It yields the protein CASSPTGGVSSGANVLTF.

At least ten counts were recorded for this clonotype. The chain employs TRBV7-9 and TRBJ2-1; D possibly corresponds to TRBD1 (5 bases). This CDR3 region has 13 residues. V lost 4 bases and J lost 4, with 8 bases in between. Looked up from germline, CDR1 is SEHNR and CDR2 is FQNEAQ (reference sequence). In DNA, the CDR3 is TGTGCCAGCAGCTCGACAGCTTACAATGAGCAGTTCTTC. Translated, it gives CASSSTAYNEQFF.